These 27 T cell receptor beta chains share one sample of origin, sequenced in a study of post-analysis software for immune sequencing data. For these receptors, no antigen is known. The study's findings and limits: Roughly five TRBV segments were significantly more frequent in patients than in controls. TRBV5-6, TRBV5-1 and TRBV20-1 were among these segments.

The library was made from cDNA and included unique molecular identifiers. TCRdb re-called the PCR reads with MiXCR, one entry per CDR3 protein. The data hold approximately 730,000 distinct CDR3 sequences, with more than 45% observed a single time. Sequencing was performed on blood. Receptors were obtained from a girl aged 5-17 years with multiple sclerosis.

The V gene is TRBV9, the J gene TRBJ1-2; perhaps TRBD1 as D (5 bases). Looked up from germline, CDR1 is SGDLS and CDR2 is YYNGEE. V lost 6 bases and J 0 bases, leaving 9 bases between the germline ends. The CDR3 contains 13 residues. CDR3 loop: CASTGIANYGYTF. The CDR3 DNA sequence: TGTGCCAGCACAGGGATCGCTAACTATGGCTACACCTTC.

This clonotype was seen a single time. This chain joins TRBV11-2 and TRBJ2-7; D is uncertain. The germline V and J ends were trimmed by 8 bases and 1 base, with 15 bases remaining between them. The germline CDR1 and CDR2 sequences are SGHAT and FQNNGV. This CDR3 region has 14 residues. CDR3 DNA: TGTGCCAGCTACCAGCCCGCAAAGTCCTACGAGCAGTACTTC. Translating gives CASYQPAKSYEQYF.

This clonotype was detected only a few times. V and J are TRBV29-1 and TRBJ2-7, with a possible D match to TRBD2 (7 bases). Gene TRBJ2-5 matches the end of the DNA better, so the J call may be wrong. Germline V gene sequence: CDR1 SQVTM, CDR2 ANQGSEA. The CDR3 is 16 amino acids. The CDR3 DNA is TGCAGCGTTGAACTATGGGCGGGGGCCCCGCGAGAGACCCAGTACTTC. Translation gives CSVELWAGAPRETQYF.

The chain joins TRBV12-3 or TRBV12-4 to TRBJ2-5, with 10 bases identical to TRBD2. The DNA end is a closer match to TRBJ2-7, so the J assignment may be wrong. The CDR3 is made up of 17 amino acids. Here the CDR3 reads CASSPPSGSLLGFEQYF. In nucleotides, the CDR3 is TGTGCCAGCAGCCCTCCTAGCGGGAGCCTTCTCGGGTTCGAGCAGTACTTC.

The chain links TRBV28 to TRBJ2-1; D is tentatively TRBD1 or TRBD2 (5 bases each). The germline CDR1 and CDR2 sequences are MDHEN and SYDVKM. V was cut by 8 bases and J by 6 bases, with 20 bases left in between. CDR3 length: 15 amino acids. CDR3 sequence (DNA): TGTGCCAGCTACCCAGGGAGTAGTCCGTCCAATGAGCAGTTCTTC. Translated, it gives CASYPGSSPSNEQFF.

In its sample, this clonotype was seen a few times. The V and J genes are TRBV20-1 and TRBJ2-4; perhaps D is TRBD1 or TRBD2 (5 bases each). The J call may be mistaken, given a closer DNA end match to TRBJ2-7. From germline, CDR1 is DFQATT and CDR2 SNEGSKA (reference sequence). CDR3 length equals 15 residues. The CDR3 DNA reads as TGCAGTGCTAGGAACCCGGGACCCAACCAATACGAGCAGTACTTC. It translates to CSARNPGPNQYEQYF.

This clonotype was recorded a few times. The gene calls are TRBV20-1 and TRBJ2-5; no clear D. CDR1 is DFQATT and CDR2 is SNEGSKA in the germline V gene (reference sequence). V was cut by 3 bases and J by 2 bases, with 13 bases left in between. The CDR3 sequence is 14 residues long. As DNA, the CDR3 is TGCAGTGCTAGTAGCTGGGTCAGTCAAGAGACCCAGTACTTC. Translation gives CSASSWVSQETQYF.

This clonotype was picked up a small number of times. The chain combines TRBV20-1 with TRBJ2-1, with 14 bases aligning to TRBD2. V lost 5 bases, J lost 3 bases, and 3 bases stayed unmatched. The CDR3 sequence is 15 residues long. The V gene's germline CDR1 is DFQATT and CDR2 SNEGSKA (reference sequence). The CDR3 sequence is CSARGLAGDYNEQFF. CDR3 sequence (DNA): TGCAGTGCTCGGGGACTAGCGGGAGACTACAATGAGCAGTTCTTC.

A few counts support this clonotype. CDR3 in amino acids: CAISASLLLAGGSYNEQFF. In nucleotides, the CDR3 is TGTGCCATCAGTGCTTCCCTTCTACTAGCGGGAGGATCCTACAATGAGCAGTTCTTC. The chain is built from TRBV10-3 and TRBJ2-1; 12 bases align to TRBD2. This CDR3 spans 19 amino acids. In germline, CDR1 is ENHRY, CDR2 SYGVKD. V lost 4 bases, J lost 1 base, and 11 bases stayed unmatched.

CDR3 region: CASSAPGGSGRPDTQYF. In nucleotides, the CDR3 is TGTGCCAGCAGCGCCCCGGGGGGCAGCGGGAGGCCAGATACGCAGTATTTT. The V gene is TRBV9, the J gene TRBJ2-3; 9 bases agree with TRBD2. Germline assignment: CDR1 SGDLS and CDR2 YYNGEE. With V trimmed by 3 bases and J by 4 bases, 12 bases remained unmatched. This CDR3 contains 17 residues. Filled out from reference TRBV9 and TRBJ2-3, the complete variable domain reads DSGVTQTPKHLITATGQRVTLRCSPRSGDLSVYWYQQSLDQGLQFLIQYYNGEERAKGNILERFSAQQFPDLHSELNLSSLELGDSALYFCASSAPGGSGRPDTQYFGPGTRLTVL.

This clonotype was counted only a few times. The chain couples TRBV29-1 to TRBJ2-4; no firm D call. In germline, CDR1 is SQVTM, CDR2 ANQGSEA. The CDR3 is 12 amino acids. Trimming removed 0 bases from V and 13 bases from J, with 13 bases in between. The CDR3 region is CSVEDLSGEQYF. DNA of the CDR3: TGCAGCGTTGAAGATCTTTCGGGTGAGCAGTACTTC.

This clonotype was counted between two and nine times. V and J are TRBV24-1 and TRBJ2-7, with 7 bases identical to TRBD2. The CDR3 covers 14 residues. Germline V lookup: CDR1 KGHDR, CDR2 SFDVKD. Trimming took 7 bases from V and 0 from J; bases not matched to a gene: 5. The CDR3 protein is CATSSGLNSYEQYF. CDR3 nucleotide sequence: TGTGCCACCAGCTCGGGACTAAACTCCTACGAGCAGTACTTC.

This clonotype was counted between two and nine times. This rearrangement joins TRBV6-6 to TRBJ2-1; no firm D call. Germline CDR1 reads MNHNY; CDR2 reads SVGAGI (reference sequence). V dropped 2 bases and J dropped 12 bases, with 11 bases sitting between them. The length of the CDR3 is 12 residues. The CDR3 nucleotides read TGTGCCAGCAGTTACGGCCTGACTTGGCAGTTCTTC. It translates to CASSYGLTWQFF.

This clonotype was seen only once. The CDR3 sequence is CASRYWAGGNEQFF. The CDR3, as DNA: TGTGCCAGCAGGTATTGGGCGGGTGGGAATGAGCAGTTCTTC. The rearrangement joins TRBV6-5 to TRBJ2-1, with D perhaps TRBD2 (5 bases). The CDR3 runs to 14 residues. V was clipped by 6 bases and J by 7 bases, with 16 bases between them. The germline gives CDR1 MNHEY, CDR2 SVGAGI.

The chain links TRBV20-1 to TRBJ2-4; 7 positions match TRBD2. CDR1 is DFQATT, CDR2 SNEGSKA, per germline (reference sequence). J lost 0 bases, V lost 2 bases, and 4 bases had no gene match. The CDR3 is 15 amino acids. CDR3 region: CSARPLAEAKNIQYF. CDR3 coding DNA: TGCAGTGCTAGACCCCTAGCGGAAGCCAAAAACATTCAGTACTTC.

Note on this clonotype: A junction end diverges from the germline sequence, so it may reflect a read error. The chain joins TRBV6-5 to TRBJ2-4, with D perhaps matching TRBD1 (6 bases). Looked up from germline, CDR1 is MNHEY and CDR2 is SVGAGI. The CDR3 length is 15 residues. CDR3 DNA sequence: TGTGCCAGCAGTTACGGGGGCTCGGCCAAAAACATTCGGTACTTC. Protein product: CASSYGGSAKNIRYF.

This clonotype was seen only a few times. The CDR3 bases are TGTGCCAATAGGGCCGAGAGGGGGGGATTCGGAAATCAGCCCCAGCATTTT. Its protein product is CANRAERGGFGNQPQHF. The rearrangement links TRBV15 to TRBJ1-5; a weak D match, TRBD1 (6 bases). There are 17 residues in the CDR3. V lost 10 bases and J 4 bases, leaving 26 bases between the germline ends. The germline CDR1 and CDR2 sequences are LNHNV and YYDKDF (reference sequence).

This chain links TRBV29-1 with TRBJ1-2, with 8 bases matching TRBD1. J gave up 5 bases and V 7 bases, and 9 bases lay outside the gene matches. The CDR3 is 13 amino acids. Germline lookup yields CDR1 SQVTM and CDR2 ANQGSEA. The CDR3 loop reads CSAGTGGLYGYTF. The DNA of the CDR3 is TGCAGCGCCGGAACAGGGGGGCTGTATGGCTACACCTTC. Looking up the rest from reference TRBV29-1 and TRBJ1-2 gives the full variable domain: SAVISQKPSRDICQRGTSLTIQCQVDSQVTMMFWYRQQPGQSLTLIATANQGSEATYESGFVIDKFPISRPNLTFSTLTVSNMSPEDSSIYLCSAGTGGLYGYTFGSGTRLTVV.

This sequence joins TRBV11-2 and TRBJ2-7; 7 bases match TRBD1. The length of the CDR3 is 14 residues. The germline CDR1 and CDR2 sequences are SGHAT and FQNNGV. The J segment lost 6 bases and the V segment lost 5 bases, leaving 10 bases of the junction unmatched. The CDR3 coding sequence is TGTGCCAGCAGCCAACTTCCGACAGGGAGCGAGCAGTACTTC. It specifies CASSQLPTGSEQYF.

This clonotype has more than one count but fewer than ten. The chain employs TRBV4-2 and TRBJ2-5; 14 bases align to TRBD2. The V gene end was trimmed by 0 bases and the J gene end by 4 bases; junction bases not matched to a gene: 4. CDR1 LGHNA and CDR2 YNFKEQ come from the germline V gene. The CDR3 runs to 17 residues. In nucleotides, the CDR3 is TGTGCCAGCAGCCAAGACCCCGGGACTAGCGGGAGAGAGACCCAGTACTTC. This gives the protein CASSQDPGTSGRETQYF.

Of note for this clonotype: At one boundary the junction diverges from the germline segment, which might be a read error. The chain couples TRBV12-3 or TRBV12-4 to TRBJ1-1, with D tentatively TRBD1 (5 bases). This CDR3 spans 14 amino acids. CDR3 sequence: CASILALGQGEAFF. The CDR3 nucleotides are TGTGCCAGCATTTTAGCACTAGGTCAGGGTGAAGCTTTCTTT.

CDR3 DNA sequence: TGCAGCGTAGTCACCGGGACTAGCCTTAGCCTAGCCAAAAACATTCAGTACTTC. Translating gives CSVVTGTSLSLAKNIQYF. The chain combines TRBV29-1 with TRBJ2-4; 9 nucleotides agree with TRBD2. The germline V gene has CDR1 SQVTM and CDR2 ANQGSEA. The CDR3 is made up of 18 amino acids. V gave up 6 bases and J gave up 0 bases; unmatched junction bases: 15.

The chain uses TRBV27 and TRBJ2-1; TRBD2 matches at 8 bases. The V gene's germline CDR1 is MNHEY and CDR2 SMNVEV (reference sequence). The V segment lost 4 bases and the J segment 5 bases; nucleotides outside the gene matches: 4. CDR3 size: 14 residues. CDR3 sequence: CASSYGRAHNEQFF. DNA for the CDR3: TGTGCCAGCAGTTACGGGAGGGCCCACAATGAGCAGTTCTTC.

This clonotype was picked up a small number of times. The V gene is TRBV12-3 or TRBV12-4, the J gene TRBJ2-5, with no clear D. The CDR3 length is 14 residues. Trimming took 6 bases from V and 5 from J, leaving 16 bases between them. The CDR3 DNA is TGTGCCAGCAGCTTGGCTGAAGTGGGGGAGACCCAGTACTTC. Translating gives CASSLAEVGETQYF.

This clonotype was seen a handful of times. The chain recombines TRBV24-1 with TRBJ2-1; 8 bases line up with TRBD1. J was trimmed by 9 bases and V by 5 bases; bases with no gene match: 14. The germline V gene encodes CDR1 KGHDR and CDR2 SFDVKD. This CDR3 has 16 residues. CDR3 loop: CATSGLRGRGPGEQFF. The CDR3 DNA is TGTGCCACCAGTGGGCTCCGGGGCAGGGGGCCGGGTGAGCAGTTCTTC.

This clonotype was recorded a few times. The chain employs TRBV6-5 and TRBJ1-2, with D possibly matching TRBD1 (5 bases). This CDR3 spans 17 amino acids. Germline CDR1 reads MNHEY; CDR2 reads SVGAGI. Trimming took off 0 bases at V and 4 bases at J, with 18 bases between the two ends. The chain's CDR3 is CASSYSRETGLSYGYTF. The CDR3 DNA reads as TGTGCCAGCAGTTACTCGAGGGAAACAGGTCTATCCTATGGCTACACCTTC.

The genes are TRBV20-1 and TRBJ2-7; D is unresolved. Trimming left V 1 base short and J 0 bases short, with 7 bases between. The CDR3 contains 13 residues. CDR1 and CDR2 from the germline V gene are DFQATT and SNEGSKA (reference sequence). The CDR3 is CSARVANSYEQYF. The CDR3 DNA sequence: TGCAGTGCTAGAGTGGCCAACTCCTACGAGCAGTACTTC.